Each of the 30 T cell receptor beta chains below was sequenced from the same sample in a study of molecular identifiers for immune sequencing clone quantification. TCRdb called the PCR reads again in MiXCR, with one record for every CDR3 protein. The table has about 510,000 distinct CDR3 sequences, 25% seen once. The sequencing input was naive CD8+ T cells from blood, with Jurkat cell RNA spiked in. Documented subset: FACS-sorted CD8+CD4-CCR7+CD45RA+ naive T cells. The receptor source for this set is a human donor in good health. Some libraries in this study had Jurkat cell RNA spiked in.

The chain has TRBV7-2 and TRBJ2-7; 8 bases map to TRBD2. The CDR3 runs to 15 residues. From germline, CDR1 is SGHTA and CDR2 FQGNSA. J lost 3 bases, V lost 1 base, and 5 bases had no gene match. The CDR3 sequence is CASSLDGLAYYEQYF. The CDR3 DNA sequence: TGTGCCAGCAGCTTAGACGGACTAGCCTACTACGAGCAGTACTTC.

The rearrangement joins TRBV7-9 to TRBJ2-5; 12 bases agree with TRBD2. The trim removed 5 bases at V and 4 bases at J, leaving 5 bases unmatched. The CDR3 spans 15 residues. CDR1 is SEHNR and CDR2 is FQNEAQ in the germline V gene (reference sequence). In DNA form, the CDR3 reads TGTGCCAGCAGCCCGACTAGCGGGAGTTTAGAGACCCAGTACTTC. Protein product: CASSPTSGSLETQYF.

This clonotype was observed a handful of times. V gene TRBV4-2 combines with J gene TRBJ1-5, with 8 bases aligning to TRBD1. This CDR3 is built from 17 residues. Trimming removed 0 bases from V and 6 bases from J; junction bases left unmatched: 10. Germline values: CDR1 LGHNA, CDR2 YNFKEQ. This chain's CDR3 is CASSQEIKSQGAQPQHF. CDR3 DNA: TGTGCCAGCAGCCAAGAAATCAAGAGTCAGGGGGCTCAGCCCCAGCATTTT.

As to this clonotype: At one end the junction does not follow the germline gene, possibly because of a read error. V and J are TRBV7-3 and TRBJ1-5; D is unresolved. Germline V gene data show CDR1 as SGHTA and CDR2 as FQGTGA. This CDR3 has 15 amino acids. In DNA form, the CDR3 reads TGTGCCAGCAGCTTAACGGGAGGTGGCAATCAGCGCCAGCATTTT. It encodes CASSLTGGGNQRQHF.

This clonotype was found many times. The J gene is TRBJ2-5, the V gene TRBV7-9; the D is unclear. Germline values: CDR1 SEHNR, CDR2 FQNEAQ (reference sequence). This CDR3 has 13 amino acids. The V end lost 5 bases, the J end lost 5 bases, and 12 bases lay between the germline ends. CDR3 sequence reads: CASSATQGETQYF. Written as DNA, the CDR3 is TGTGCCAGCAGCGCAACCCAAGGGGAGACCCAGTACTTC.

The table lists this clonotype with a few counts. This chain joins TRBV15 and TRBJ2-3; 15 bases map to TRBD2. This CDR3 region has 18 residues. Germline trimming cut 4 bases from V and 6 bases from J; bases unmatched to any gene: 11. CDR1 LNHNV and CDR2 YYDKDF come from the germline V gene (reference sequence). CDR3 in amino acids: CATSTRPGLAGGGDTQYF. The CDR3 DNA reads TGTGCCACCAGCACCCGACCGGGACTAGCGGGAGGAGGGGATACGCAGTATTTT.

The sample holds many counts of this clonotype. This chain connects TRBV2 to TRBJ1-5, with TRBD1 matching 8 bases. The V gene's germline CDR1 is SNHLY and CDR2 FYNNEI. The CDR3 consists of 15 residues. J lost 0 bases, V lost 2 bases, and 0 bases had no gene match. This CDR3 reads CASSEQGASNQPQHF. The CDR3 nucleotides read TGTGCCAGCAGTGAACAGGGGGCTAGCAATCAGCCCCAGCATTTT. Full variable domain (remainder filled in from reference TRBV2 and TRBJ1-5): EPEVTQTPSHQVTQMGQEVILRCVPISNHLYFYWYRQILGQKVEFLVSFYNNEISEKSEIFDDQFSVERPDGSNFTLKIRSTKLEDSAMYFCASSEQGASNQPQHFGDGTRLSIL.

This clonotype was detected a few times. For the CDR3, the DNA is TGCAGTGCTAGAGCTTCGCGGCTACCACCCTACAATGAGCAGTTCTTC. Translation: CSARASRLPPYNEQFF. This sequence joins TRBV20-1 and TRBJ2-1; unclear D gene. The CDR3 totals 16 residues. The V gene's germline CDR1 is DFQATT and CDR2 SNEGSKA (reference sequence). V lost 1 base and J lost 2, with 15 bases in between.

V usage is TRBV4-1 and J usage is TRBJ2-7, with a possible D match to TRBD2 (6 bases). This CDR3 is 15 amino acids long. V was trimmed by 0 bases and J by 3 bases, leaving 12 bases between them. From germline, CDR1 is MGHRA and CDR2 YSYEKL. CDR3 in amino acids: CASSQDRGGDYEQYF. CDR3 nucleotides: TGCGCCAGCAGCCAAGATAGGGGCGGGGACTACGAGCAGTACTTC.

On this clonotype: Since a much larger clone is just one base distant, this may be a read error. CDR3 sequence: CASKGGQYLNTEAFF. The CDR3 DNA reads as TGTGCCAGCAAGGGAGGACAGTACCTGAACACTGAAGCTTTCTTT. The rearrangement links TRBV2 to TRBJ1-1; possibly TRBD1 for D (6 bases). Trimming took 7 bases from V and 0 from J, leaving 15 bases between them. Germline CDR1 is SNHLY and CDR2 is FYNNEI. The CDR3 has 15 amino acids.

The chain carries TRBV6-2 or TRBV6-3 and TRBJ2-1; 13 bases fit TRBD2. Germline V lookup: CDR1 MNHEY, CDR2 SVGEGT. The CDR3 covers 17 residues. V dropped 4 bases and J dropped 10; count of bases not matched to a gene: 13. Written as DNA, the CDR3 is TGTGCCAGCAGTTCGACTCCGGGACTAGCGGGGTTAAGGGAGCAGTTCTTC. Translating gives CASSSTPGLAGLREQFF.

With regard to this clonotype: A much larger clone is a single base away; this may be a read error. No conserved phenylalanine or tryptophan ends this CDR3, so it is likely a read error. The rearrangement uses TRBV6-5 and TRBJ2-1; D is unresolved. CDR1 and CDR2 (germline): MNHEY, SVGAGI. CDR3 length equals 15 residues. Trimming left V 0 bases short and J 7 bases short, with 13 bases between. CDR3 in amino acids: CASSYSLVGRNEQFL. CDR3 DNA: TGTGCCAGCAGTTACTCCCTGGTTGGGCGGAATGAGCAGTTCCTC.

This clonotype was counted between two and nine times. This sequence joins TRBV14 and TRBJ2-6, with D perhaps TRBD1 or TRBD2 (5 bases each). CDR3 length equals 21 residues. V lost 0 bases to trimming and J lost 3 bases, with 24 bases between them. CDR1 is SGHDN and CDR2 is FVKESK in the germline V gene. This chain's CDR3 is CASSQEGLRGISLNGANVLTF. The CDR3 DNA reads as TGTGCCAGCAGCCAAGAGGGATTGAGGGGAATTAGTCTTAATGGGGCCAACGTCCTGACTTTC.

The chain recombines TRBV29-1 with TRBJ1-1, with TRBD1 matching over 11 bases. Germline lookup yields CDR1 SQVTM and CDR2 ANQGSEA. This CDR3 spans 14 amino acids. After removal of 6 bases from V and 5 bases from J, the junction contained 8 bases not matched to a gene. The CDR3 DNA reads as TGCAGCGTCCACGCCGGGACAGGGGGAACTGAAGCTTTCTTT. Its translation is CSVHAGTGGTEAFF. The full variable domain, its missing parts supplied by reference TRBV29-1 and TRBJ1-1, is SAVISQKPSRDICQRGTSLTIQCQVDSQVTMMFWYRQQPGQSLTLIATANQGSEATYESGFVIDKFPISRPNLTFSTLTVSNMSPEDSSIYLCSVHAGTGGTEAFFGQGTRLTVV.

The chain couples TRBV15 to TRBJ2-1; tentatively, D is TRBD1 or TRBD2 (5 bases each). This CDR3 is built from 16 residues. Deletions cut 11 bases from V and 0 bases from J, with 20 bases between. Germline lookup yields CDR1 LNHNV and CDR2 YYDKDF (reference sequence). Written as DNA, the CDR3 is TGTGCCGTCGCCCGGGGACGGGACCACTCCTACAATGAGCAGTTCTTC. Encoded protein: CAVARGRDHSYNEQFF.

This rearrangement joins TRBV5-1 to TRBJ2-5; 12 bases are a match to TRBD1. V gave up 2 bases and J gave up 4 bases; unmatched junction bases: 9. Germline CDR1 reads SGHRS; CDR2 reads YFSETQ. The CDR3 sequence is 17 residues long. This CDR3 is CASSLRPGQGARETQYF. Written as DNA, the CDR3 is TGCGCCAGCAGCTTACGTCCGGGACAGGGGGCGCGAGAGACCCAGTACTTC.

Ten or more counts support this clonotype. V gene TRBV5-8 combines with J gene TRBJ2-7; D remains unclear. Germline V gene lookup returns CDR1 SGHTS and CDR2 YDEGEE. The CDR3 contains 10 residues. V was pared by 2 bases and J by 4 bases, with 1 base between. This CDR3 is CASSFYEQYF. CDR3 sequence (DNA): TGTGCCAGCAGCTTTTACGAGCAGTACTTC.

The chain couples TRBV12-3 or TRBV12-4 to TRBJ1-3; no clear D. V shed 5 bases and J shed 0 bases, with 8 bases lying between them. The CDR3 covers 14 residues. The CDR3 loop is CASSPYNSGNTIYF. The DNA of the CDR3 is TGTGCCAGCAGTCCATACAACTCTGGAAACACCATATATTTT.

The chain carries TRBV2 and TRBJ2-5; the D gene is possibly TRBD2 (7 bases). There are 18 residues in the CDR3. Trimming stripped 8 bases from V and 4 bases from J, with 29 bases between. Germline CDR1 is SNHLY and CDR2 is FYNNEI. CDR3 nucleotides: TGTGCCAGCTTATTCGAAAGGGGGAGGGCCAATCCGGGAGAGACCCAGTACTTC. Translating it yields CASLFERGRANPGETQYF.

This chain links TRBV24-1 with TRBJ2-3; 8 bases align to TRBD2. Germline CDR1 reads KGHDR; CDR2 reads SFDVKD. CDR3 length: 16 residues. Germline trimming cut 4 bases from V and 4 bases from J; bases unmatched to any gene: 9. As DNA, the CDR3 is TGTGCCACCAGTGAAGAGCCGGGACTAGACCCAGATACGCAGTATTTT. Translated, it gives CATSEEPGLDPDTQYF.

CDR3 region: CASSRAPLAGGSTGELFF. In DNA form, the CDR3 reads TGTGCCAGCAGCCGAGCCCCGCTAGCGGGAGGGAGCACCGGGGAGCTGTTTTTT. This sequence joins TRBV7-6 and TRBJ2-2; 12 bases are a match to TRBD2. This CDR3 has 18 residues. Germline-derived CDR1 and CDR2 are SGHVS and FNYEAQ. The trim removed 5 bases at V and 4 bases at J, leaving 11 bases unmatched.

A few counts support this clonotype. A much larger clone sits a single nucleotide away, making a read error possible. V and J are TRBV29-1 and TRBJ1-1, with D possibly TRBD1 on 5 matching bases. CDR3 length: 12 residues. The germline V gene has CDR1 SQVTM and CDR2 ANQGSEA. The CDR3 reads CGVEGLDTEAFF. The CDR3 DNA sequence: TGCGGCGTTGAGGGGCTGGACACTGAAGCTTTCTTT.

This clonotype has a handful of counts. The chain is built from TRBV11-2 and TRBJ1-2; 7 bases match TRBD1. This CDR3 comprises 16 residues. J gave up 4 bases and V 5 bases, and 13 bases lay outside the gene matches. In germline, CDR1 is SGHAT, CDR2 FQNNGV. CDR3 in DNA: TGTGCCAGCAGCCAGAGGGATCCAGGGGGTTTCTATGGCTACACCTTC. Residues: CASSQRDPGGFYGYTF. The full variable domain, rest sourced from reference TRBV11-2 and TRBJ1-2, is EAGVAQSPRYKIIEKRQSVAFWCNPISGHATLYWYQQILGQGPKLLIQFQNNGVVDDSQLPKDRFSAERLKGVDSTLKIQPAKLEDSAVYLCASSQRDPGGFYGYTFGSGTRLTVV.

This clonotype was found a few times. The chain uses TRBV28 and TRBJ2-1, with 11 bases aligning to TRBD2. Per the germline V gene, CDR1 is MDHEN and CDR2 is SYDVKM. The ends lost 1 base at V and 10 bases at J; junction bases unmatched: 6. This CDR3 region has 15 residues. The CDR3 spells CASSLSRLAGNEQFF. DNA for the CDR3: TGTGCCAGCAGTTTATCTAGACTAGCGGGAAACGAGCAGTTCTTC.

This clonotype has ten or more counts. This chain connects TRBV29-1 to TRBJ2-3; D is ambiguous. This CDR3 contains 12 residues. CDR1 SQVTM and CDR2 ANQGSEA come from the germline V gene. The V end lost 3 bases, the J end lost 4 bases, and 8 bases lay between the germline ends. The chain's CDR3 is CSVEIAADTQYF. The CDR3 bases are TGCAGCGTTGAGATTGCCGCAGATACGCAGTATTTT.

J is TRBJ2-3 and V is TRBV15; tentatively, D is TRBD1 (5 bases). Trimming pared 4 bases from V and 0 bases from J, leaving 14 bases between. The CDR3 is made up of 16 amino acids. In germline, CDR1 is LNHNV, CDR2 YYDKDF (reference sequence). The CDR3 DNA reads TGTGCCACCAGCACTCCAACAGGTGAAAGCACAGATACGCAGTATTTT. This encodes CATSTPTGESTDTQYF. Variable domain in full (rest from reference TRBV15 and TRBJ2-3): DAMVIQNPRYQVTQFGKPVTLSCSQTLNHNVMYWYQQKSSQAPKLLFHYYDKDFNNEADTPDNFQSRRPNTSFCFLDIRSPGLGDTAMYLCATSTPTGESTDTQYFGPGTRLTVL.

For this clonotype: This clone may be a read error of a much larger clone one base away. The CDR3 region has the DNA TGTGCCAGCAGCTTAGCGCTAGCGGGGCTTTTCACAGATATGCAGTATTTT. Its protein product is CASSLALAGLFTDMQYF. The chain carries TRBV7-6 and TRBJ2-3, with 9 bases aligning to TRBD2. Germline V gene sequence: CDR1 SGHVS, CDR2 FNYEAQ. CDR3 length: 17 amino acids.

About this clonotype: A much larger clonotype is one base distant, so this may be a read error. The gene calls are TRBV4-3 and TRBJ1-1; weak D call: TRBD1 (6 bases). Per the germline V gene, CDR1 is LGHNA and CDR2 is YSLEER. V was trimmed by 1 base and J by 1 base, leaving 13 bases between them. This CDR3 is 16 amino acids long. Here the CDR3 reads CASSQAATGPNTEAFF. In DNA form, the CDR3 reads TGCGCCAGCAGCCAAGCCGCCACAGGGCCGAACACTGAAGCTTTCTTT.

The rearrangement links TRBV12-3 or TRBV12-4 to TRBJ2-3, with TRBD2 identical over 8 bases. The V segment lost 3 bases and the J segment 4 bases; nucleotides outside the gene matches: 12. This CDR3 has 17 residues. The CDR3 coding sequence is TGTGCCAGCAGTTTTGGCCCGGGAGGGGTAAGCTCAGATACGCAGTATTTT. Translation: CASSFGPGGVSSDTQYF.

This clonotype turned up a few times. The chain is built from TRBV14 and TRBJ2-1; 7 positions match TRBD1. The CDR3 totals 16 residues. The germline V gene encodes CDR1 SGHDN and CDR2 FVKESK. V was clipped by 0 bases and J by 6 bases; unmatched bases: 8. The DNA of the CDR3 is TGTGCCAGCAGCCAAGATTGGTTGGACAGGACCAATGAGCAGTTCTTC. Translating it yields CASSQDWLDRTNEQFF.